This T cell receptor (beta chain) was profiled in a study of T cell changes during pregnancy in multiple sclerosis. Per the germline V gene, CDR1 is MDHEN and CDR2 is SYDVKM. The CDR3 sequence is 14 residues long. The V segment lost 5 bases and the J segment 5 bases; nucleotides outside the gene matches: 5. Clones were read by immunoSEQ multiplex PCR, and TCRdb kept only the in-frame ones, dropping some. The table has under 80,000 clones, about 92% seen once. This clonotype was sampled from a female donor with multiple sclerosis, enrolled in a pregnancy study. The rearrangement uses TRBV28 and TRBJ2-5; TRBD2 agrees at 10 bases. The material sequenced was peripheral blood, taken before pregnancy. In DNA, the CDR3 is TGTGCCAGCAGTCGGAGCGGGAGGGAGGAGACCCAGTACTTC. This sequence encodes CASSRSGREETQYF. The full variable domain, in which reference TRBV28 and TRBJ2-5 provide the parts outside the CDR3, is DVKVTQSSRYLVKRTGEKVFLECVQDMDHENMFWYRQDPGLGLRLIYFSYDVKMKEKGDIPEGYSVSREKKERFSLILESASTNQTSMYLCASSRSGREETQYFGPGTRLLVL.